Each of the 24 T cell receptor beta chains below was sequenced from the same sample in a study of T-cell memory formation after mild COVID-19. MiXCR was run by TCRdb on the 5' RACE reads, yielding one entry per CDR3 protein. Of around 90,000 distinct CDR3 sequences detected, less than 15% appear once; the ten largest clones hold around two fifths. The sequenced sample consisted of PBMCs or a T cell subset sorted from them (not recorded which). All receptors come from a man aged 18 to 35 who had mild COVID-19 (a few samples of this study predate the infection). Cell type and time point are not known.

The V call is TRBV20-1, the J call TRBJ1-2; 9 bases map to TRBD1. The V segment lost 3 bases and the J segment 4 bases; nucleotides outside the gene matches: 12. This CDR3 comprises 16 residues. CDR1 and CDR2 from the germline V gene are DFQATT and SNEGSKA (reference sequence). Written as DNA, the CDR3 is TGCAGTGCTAGTCCACTCACAGGGGGCTCAAGCTATGGCTACACCTTC. It yields the protein CSASPLTGGSSYGYTF.

This clonotype was detected ten times or more. The chain couples TRBV7-3 to TRBJ2-3; 10 nucleotides match TRBD2. Losses at the gene ends were 5 bases for V and 4 bases for J; bases not matched to a gene: 6. The germline V gene has CDR1 SGHTA and CDR2 FQGTGA. This CDR3 region has 15 residues. The CDR3 nucleotides are TGTGCCAGCAGCCGTAGCGGGGGGCTTTCAGATACGCAGTATTTT. As protein: CASSRSGGLSDTQYF.

This clonotype was observed once. The chain carries TRBV7-9 and TRBJ2-1, with 7 bases fitting TRBD2. The V and J ends lost 5 bases and 1 base, in that order; junction bases with no gene match: 11. CDR3 length: 17 amino acids. The germline CDR1 and CDR2 sequences are SEHNR and FQNEAQ (reference sequence). DNA of the CDR3: TGTGCCAGCAGCCGTCCAAACCTAGCGGCGTCCTACAATGAGCAGTTCTTC. Residues: CASSRPNLAASYNEQFF.

The chain has TRBV5-1 and TRBJ2-3; D is unresolved. This CDR3 spans 15 amino acids. Germline V CDR1 and CDR2: SGHRS, YFSETQ. Deletions cut 1 base from V and 0 bases from J, with 9 bases between. The CDR3 protein is CASSLFGRSTDTQYF. The CDR3 DNA follows: TGCGCCAGCAGCTTGTTTGGCAGGAGCACAGATACGCAGTATTTT. The variable domain in full, completed from reference TRBV5-1 and TRBJ2-3, reads KAGVTQTPRYLIKTRGQQVTLSCSPISGHRSVSWYQQTPGQGLQFLFEYFSETQRNKGNFPGRFSGRQFSNSRSEMNVSTLELGDSALYLCASSLFGRSTDTQYFGPGTRLTVL.

This clonotype was counted only a few times. CDR3 DNA: TGTGCCAGCAGCTTAGTGGCAGGGCCTGAAGCTTTCTTT. Its translation is CASSLVAGPEAFF. This chain uses TRBV7-9 with TRBJ1-1; TRBD1 might be the D (5 bases). The V gene lost 1 base and the J gene lost 6 bases, with 9 bases spanning the gap. In germline, CDR1 is SEHNR, CDR2 FQNEAQ (reference sequence). The CDR3 sequence is 13 residues long.

This chain joins TRBV5-1 and TRBJ2-3, with 10 bases fitting TRBD1. The junction had 2 bases not matched to a gene; V was cut back by 0 bases and J by 4 bases. Germline assignment: CDR1 SGHRS and CDR2 YFSETQ. The CDR3 is 15 residues long. CDR3 bases: TGCGCCAGCAGCTTGGGACAGGGGGCCGCAGATACGCAGTATTTT. The encoded protein is CASSLGQGAADTQYF.

This CDR3 is CASTGGKDTEAFF. CDR3 DNA sequence: TGTGCCAGCACAGGAGGGAAGGACACTGAAGCTTTCTTT. This chain joins TRBV6-5 and TRBJ1-1; D is undetermined. The CDR3 is 13 residues long. V was pared by 7 bases and J by 3 bases, with 12 bases between. Germline V lookup: CDR1 MNHEY, CDR2 SVGAGI.

The chain combines TRBV28 with TRBJ1-2; TRBD1 matches 9 bases. Losses at the gene ends were 6 bases for V and 6 bases for J; bases not matched to a gene: 8. CDR3 size: 14 residues. Per germline, CDR1 MDHEN and CDR2 SYDVKM. The CDR3 region is CASRSTGTGNGYTF. The CDR3 bases are TGTGCCAGCAGATCTACCGGGACAGGGAATGGCTACACCTTC.

This clonotype was found once. The J gene is TRBJ2-7, the V gene TRBV7-8; D uncertain. CDR1 is SGHVS, CDR2 FQNEAQ, per germline. The CDR3 has 14 residues. The V end was cut by 1 base, the J end by 7 bases, with 14 bases between. DNA of the CDR3: TGTGCCAGCAGCTTAGTGAACACCATTGGGGAGCAGTACTTC. Amino acid sequence: CASSLVNTIGEQYF.

This chain connects TRBV5-1 to TRBJ2-5, with D possibly matching TRBD2 (5 bases). This CDR3 is built from 13 residues. V was shortened by 2 bases and J by 4 bases, with 9 bases between the two germline ends. Germline V gives CDR1 SGHRS, CDR2 YFSETQ. CDR3: CASSLTRSETQYF. CDR3 coding DNA: TGCGCCAGCAGCTTAACTAGGTCAGAGACCCAGTACTTC. Full variable domain (outside the CDR3, taken from reference TRBV5-1 and TRBJ2-5): KAGVTQTPRYLIKTRGQQVTLSCSPISGHRSVSWYQQTPGQGLQFLFEYFSETQRNKGNFPGRFSGRQFSNSRSEMNVSTLELGDSALYLCASSLTRSETQYFGPGTRLLVL.

The chain uses TRBV4-1 and TRBJ2-7; TRBD2 agrees at 10 bases. The germline gives CDR1 MGHRA, CDR2 YSYEKL. V shed 1 base and J 1 base; nucleotides not matched to a gene: 4. This CDR3 spans 16 amino acids. The CDR3 DNA is TGCGCCAGCAGCCAAGTAGCGGGGGGATCTTCCTACGAGCAGTACTTC. Translation: CASSQVAGGSSYEQYF.

The chain employs TRBV12-3 or TRBV12-4 and TRBJ2-1; TRBD1 matches 9 bases. With V trimmed by 6 bases and J by 0 bases, 9 bases remained unmatched. This CDR3 has 17 amino acids. The CDR3 reads CASRRTGVQSSYNEQFF. As DNA, the CDR3 is TGTGCCAGCAGGCGGACAGGGGTCCAAAGCTCCTACAATGAGCAGTTCTTC.

CDR3 sequence (DNA): TGTGCCAGTAGTTTCCGCCAGGGGGTTGAGTCACCCCTCCACTTT. Protein product: CASSFRQGVESPLHF. The rearrangement joins TRBV19 to TRBJ1-6; 7 bases fit TRBD1. The V segment lost 5 bases and the J segment 10 bases; nucleotides outside the gene matches: 11. The CDR3 has 15 residues. The germline gives CDR1 LNHDA, CDR2 SQIVND (reference sequence). The full variable domain, completed using reference TRBV19 and TRBJ1-6, is DGGITQSPKYLFRKEGQNVTLSCEQNLNHDAMYWYRQDPGQGLRLIYYSQIVNDFQKGDIAEGYSVSREKKESFPLTVTSAQKNPTAFYLCASSFRQGVESPLHFGNGTRLTVT.

J is TRBJ1-2 and V is TRBV13; maybe TRBD1 (5 bases). The germline V gene has CDR1 PRHDT and CDR2 FYEKMQ (reference sequence). The CDR3 is made up of 16 amino acids. Between the trimmed V and J ends, which lost 1 base and 1 base, there was a span of 13 bases. The CDR3 is CASSLERGAFNYGYTF. CDR3 DNA: TGTGCCAGCAGCTTAGAGCGGGGCGCATTTAACTATGGCTACACCTTC.

The rearrangement joins TRBV23-1 to TRBJ2-3; no definite D call. TRBV23-1 is labeled an ORF, and its function is uncertain. This CDR3 is 15 amino acids long. The V end was cut by 2 bases, the J end by 2 bases, with 11 bases between. CDR3 sequence: CASSQESRDTDTQYF. In DNA, the CDR3 is TGCGCCAGCAGTCAAGAGTCCCGAGACACAGATACGCAGTATTTT.

The table lists this clonotype with a few counts. The chain uses TRBV7-3 and TRBJ1-1, with 10 bases identical to TRBD1. Germline V CDR1 and CDR2: SGHTA, FQGTGA. V was clipped by 2 bases and J by 4 bases; unmatched bases: 7. This CDR3 has 16 amino acids. CDR3 sequence: CASSLSPGQGTTEAFF. CDR3 nucleotide sequence: TGTGCCAGCAGCTTATCCCCGGGACAGGGGACCACTGAAGCTTTCTTT.

The sample holds a few counts of this clonotype. This chain connects TRBV25-1 to TRBJ2-5, with 7 bases lining up with TRBD2. J lost 3 bases, V lost 2 bases, and 6 bases had no gene match. CDR3 size: 15 residues. Per germline, CDR1 MGHDK and CDR2 SYGVNS. CDR3 bases: TGTGCCAGCAGTGAACTTCGGGCGGGGGAAGAGACCCAGTACTTC. This codes for CASSELRAGEETQYF.

This clonotype was picked up a small number of times. J is TRBJ1-1 and V is TRBV13; D unclear. Germline CDR1 reads PRHDT; CDR2 reads FYEKMQ (reference sequence). This CDR3 spans 15 amino acids. V dropped 4 bases and J dropped 5 bases, with 17 bases sitting between them. The CDR3: CASSSGRRGGTEAFF. In nucleotides, the CDR3 is TGTGCCAGCAGCTCAGGCCGTCGGGGAGGGACTGAAGCTTTCTTT.

There are a few counts of this clonotype. The chain employs TRBV6-2 or TRBV6-3 and TRBJ2-1; D is uncertain. Germline loops: CDR1 MNHEY, CDR2 SVGEGT. The CDR3 runs to 12 residues. V was cut by 2 bases and J by 10 bases, with 9 bases left in between. CDR3 residues: CASSYEVSEQFF. Written as DNA, the CDR3 is TGTGCCAGCAGTTACGAAGTCTCCGAGCAGTTCTTC.

The chain recombines TRBV7-6 with TRBJ1-2; unclear D gene. The germline V gene encodes CDR1 SGHVS and CDR2 FNYEAQ. Trimming took off 5 bases at V and 4 bases at J, with 8 bases between the two ends. This CDR3 is built from 12 residues. The CDR3 reads CASSPSGYGYTF. CDR3 in DNA: TGTGCCAGCAGCCCGTCAGGCTATGGCTACACCTTC.

This clonotype was seen only a few times. The J gene is TRBJ2-1, the V gene TRBV5-4; D is perhaps TRBD2 (7 bases). This CDR3 is 15 amino acids long. The V end was cut by 5 bases, the J end by 0 bases, with 12 bases between. Germline V lookup: CDR1 SGHNT, CDR2 YYREEE (reference sequence). The CDR3 nucleotides are TGTGCCAGCAGTGTTCGGGGGGCCTCCTACAATGAGCAGTTCTTC. Encoded protein: CASSVRGASYNEQFF. The variable domain in full, with the rest retrieved from reference TRBV5-4 and TRBJ2-1, is ETGVTQSPTHLIKTRGQQVTLRCSSQSGHNTVSWYQQALGQGPQFIFQYYREEENGRGNFPPRFSGLQFPNYSSELNVNALELDDSALYLCASSVRGASYNEQFFGPGTRLTVL.

This clonotype was counted many times. The chain joins TRBV25-1 to TRBJ2-5, with 8 bases aligning to TRBD1. Germline CDR1 MGHDK, CDR2 SYGVNS. The CDR3 is made up of 13 amino acids. V shed 4 bases and J 7 bases; nucleotides not matched to a gene: 5. CDR3 DNA: TGTGCCAGCAGTGTTGGTGGGACAGGGACCCAGTACTTC. This encodes CASSVGGTGTQYF.

This clonotype showed up just a few times. The chain combines TRBV7-3 with TRBJ2-4; perhaps TRBD2 as D (6 bases). V was shortened by 5 bases and J by 0 bases, with 14 bases between the two germline ends. Germline lookup yields CDR1 SGHTA and CDR2 FQGTGA. CDR3 size: 16 residues. The CDR3 here is CASSPYGGLAKNIQYF. DNA of the CDR3: TGTGCCAGCAGCCCCTATGGGGGACTAGCCAAAAACATTCAGTACTTC.

This clonotype was recorded at least ten times. CDR3 amino acids: CASSLAGVSTDTQYF. As DNA, the CDR3 is TGCGCCAGCAGCTTGGCCGGGGTCAGCACAGATACGCAGTATTTT. This chain joins TRBV5-1 and TRBJ2-3; weak D call: TRBD2 (5 bases). The CDR3 length is 15 residues. Germline CDR1 SGHRS, CDR2 YFSETQ. The V gene lost 0 bases and the J gene lost 0 bases, with 8 bases spanning the gap.